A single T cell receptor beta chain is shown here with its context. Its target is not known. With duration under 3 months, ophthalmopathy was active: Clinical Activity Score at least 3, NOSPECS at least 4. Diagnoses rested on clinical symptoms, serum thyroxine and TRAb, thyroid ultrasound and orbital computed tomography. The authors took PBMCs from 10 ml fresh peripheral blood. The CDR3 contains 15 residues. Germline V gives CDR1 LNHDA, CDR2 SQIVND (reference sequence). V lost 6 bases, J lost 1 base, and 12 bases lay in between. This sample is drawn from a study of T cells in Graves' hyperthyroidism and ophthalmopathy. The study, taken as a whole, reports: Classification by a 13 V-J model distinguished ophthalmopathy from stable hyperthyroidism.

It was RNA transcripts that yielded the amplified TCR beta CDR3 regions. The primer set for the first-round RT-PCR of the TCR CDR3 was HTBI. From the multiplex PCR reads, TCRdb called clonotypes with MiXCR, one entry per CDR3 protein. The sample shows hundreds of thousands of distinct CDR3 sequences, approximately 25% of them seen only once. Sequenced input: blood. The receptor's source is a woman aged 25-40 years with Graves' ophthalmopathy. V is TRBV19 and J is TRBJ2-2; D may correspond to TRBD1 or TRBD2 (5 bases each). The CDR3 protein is CASRTGTMNTGELFF. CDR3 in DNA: TGTGCCAGTAGAACCGGGACCATGAACACCGGGGAGCTGTTTTTT.